Shown below are 13 T cell receptor beta chains from a single sample sequenced in a study of patients and donors after allogeneic stem cell transplantation. TCRdb re-called the RT-PCR reads through MiXCR, storing one row per CDR3 protein. The sample carries tens of thousands of distinct CDR3 sequences, 26% recorded once. The sequencing sample was made of blood, either unsorted or a sorted T cell fraction (not recorded which). Receptors were obtained from a human donor who was either an allogeneic HSCT recipient or a stem cell or donor lymphocyte infusion donor (not recorded which). It is not recorded whose cells these are; they may come from a transplant donor.

The chain combines TRBV12-3 or TRBV12-4 with TRBJ1-2; 8 bases match TRBD1. Germline trimming cut 2 bases from V and 8 bases from J; bases unmatched to any gene: 4. The CDR3 consists of 13 residues. For the CDR3, the DNA is TGTGCCAGCAGTTTATACAGGGGGGACGGCTACACCTTC. This encodes CASSLYRGDGYTF.

The V and J genes are TRBV27 and TRBJ1-2; D is possibly TRBD1 (5 bases). Per germline, CDR1 MNHEY and CDR2 SMNVEV (reference sequence). The CDR3 sequence is 15 residues long. Trimming took 4 bases from V and 4 from J, leaving 16 bases between them. CDR3 DNA: TGTGCCAGCAGTTCCGGGACCGCCTTGGGCTATGGCTACACCTTC. Amino acids: CASSSGTALGYGYTF.

The V gene is TRBV12-3 or TRBV12-4, the J gene TRBJ1-2; D gene ambiguous. The V end lost 3 bases, the J end lost 5 bases, and 16 bases lay between the germline ends. The CDR3 length is 15 residues. The CDR3 is CASSFFLTDGYGYTF. CDR3 in DNA: TGTGCCAGCAGTTTTTTTCTTACGGATGGTTATGGCTACACCTTC.

V gene TRBV7-9 combines with J gene TRBJ1-2; TRBD1 is a possible D gene (6 bases). CDR3 length equals 16 residues. V lost 1 base to trimming and J lost 0 bases, with 12 bases between them. The V gene's germline CDR1 is SEHNR and CDR2 FQNEAQ (reference sequence). CDR3 sequence (DNA): TGTGCCAGCAGCTTAGGGGGGGACAAGACTAACTATGGCTACACCTTC. Translation: CASSLGGDKTNYGYTF.

V usage is TRBV11-2 and J usage is TRBJ2-3, with D perhaps matching TRBD1 (6 bases). V gave up 5 bases and J gave up 2 bases, with 8 bases separating them. CDR1 and CDR2 from the germline V gene are SGHAT and FQNNGV. The CDR3 sequence is 13 residues long. DNA of the CDR3: TGTGCCAGCAGCCGGGACAACACAGATACGCAGTATTTT. It yields the protein CASSRDNTDTQYF.

This chain joins TRBV29-1 and TRBJ1-1, with 9 bases that match TRBD1. CDR1 is SQVTM and CDR2 is ANQGSEA in the germline V gene. This CDR3 has 13 residues. The V gene end was trimmed by 6 bases and the J gene end by 2 bases; junction bases not matched to a gene: 4. CDR3 sequence reads: CSVSGQGNTEAFF. In DNA form, the CDR3 reads TGCAGCGTATCGGGACAGGGCAACACTGAAGCTTTCTTT.

This clonotype was picked up a small number of times. This sequence joins TRBV5-1 and TRBJ1-2, with 7 bases aligning to TRBD1. The germline CDR1 and CDR2 sequences are SGHRS and YFSETQ. The CDR3 covers 12 residues. Trimming at V came to 2 bases and at J to 6 bases, leaving 1 base not matched to a gene. CDR3 nucleotides: TGCGCCAGCAGCTTCACAGGGGATGGCTACACCTTC. It encodes CASSFTGDGYTF.

This clonotype was recorded a few times. The chain combines TRBV30 with TRBJ1-6, with 10 bases identical to TRBD1. The CDR3 is made up of 15 amino acids. Germline V CDR1 and CDR2: GTSNPN, SVGIG (reference sequence). J lost 6 bases, V lost 3 bases, and 5 bases had no gene match. The CDR3 DNA follows: TGTGCCTGGAGAGGAGGACAGGGGGGTAATTCACCCCTCCACTTT. Translation gives CAWRGGQGGNSPLHF. The complete variable domain, with remaining parts taken from reference TRBV30 and TRBJ1-6, reads SQTIHQWPATLVQPVGSPLSLECTVEGTSNPNLYWYRQAAGRGLQLLFYSVGIGQISSEVPQNLSASRPQDRQFILSSKKLLLSDSGFYLCAWRGGQGGNSPLHFGNGTRLTVT.

This clonotype has a handful of counts. The gene calls are TRBV15 and TRBJ2-7; D uncertain. The V gene's germline CDR1 is LNHNV and CDR2 YYDKDF (reference sequence). V was trimmed by 0 bases and J by 0 bases, leaving 9 bases between them. This CDR3 is built from 15 residues. The CDR3 sequence is CATSRDKIVSYEQYF. The DNA of the CDR3 is TGTGCCACCAGCAGAGACAAAATAGTCTCCTACGAGCAGTACTTC.

The rearrangement links TRBV20-1 to TRBJ2-1, with 13 bases identical to TRBD2. Germline CDR1 is DFQATT and CDR2 is SNEGSKA (reference sequence). This CDR3 comprises 15 residues. V dropped 2 bases and J dropped 8; count of bases not matched to a gene: 6. The CDR3 region is CSARPGTSGVYEQFF. Written as DNA, the CDR3 is TGCAGTGCTAGACCTGGGACTAGCGGGGTCTATGAGCAGTTCTTC.

In this sample, this clonotype turned up once. V usage is TRBV20-1 and J usage is TRBJ2-3; D is unclear. Germline CDR1 and CDR2: DFQATT and SNEGSKA (reference sequence). The CDR3 extends over 12 amino acids. V lost 2 bases, J lost 2 bases, and 5 bases lay in between. CDR3 sequence (DNA): TGCAGTGCTAGAAGTCCCACAGATACGCAGTATTTT. It specifies CSARSPTDTQYF.

V usage is TRBV12-3 or TRBV12-4 and J usage is TRBJ2-5; 7 nucleotides agree with TRBD2. The V gene end was trimmed by 7 bases and the J gene end by 3 bases; junction bases not matched to a gene: 8. The CDR3 covers 14 residues. This CDR3 is CASKVAGVEETQYF. The CDR3 nucleotides read TGTGCCAGCAAAGTGGCGGGAGTAGAAGAGACCCAGTACTTC.

This clonotype turned up a few times. The gene calls are TRBV10-3 and TRBJ2-2; possibly TRBD1 for D (6 bases). V was clipped by 4 bases and J by 4 bases, with 13 bases between them. The CDR3 consists of 15 residues. Germline-derived CDR1 and CDR2 are ENHRY and SYGVKD. CDR3 sequence: CAISAAGAGTGELFF. CDR3 sequence (DNA): TGTGCCATCAGTGCCGCAGGGGCTGGCACCGGGGAGCTGTTTTTT.